The present T cell receptor (beta chain) was sequenced within a study of OX40 agonist ivuxolimab in advanced cancers. The repertoire was sequenced with immunoSEQ multiplex PCR; TCRdb's copy has only in-frame clones and lacks some. The sample has about 50,000 clones; roughly 80% are singletons. Trimming took 3 bases from V and 6 from J; bases not matched to a gene: 8. The germline CDR1 and CDR2 sequences are WNHNN and SYGVQD (reference sequence). This CDR3 has 16 amino acids. The chain carries TRBV10-1 and TRBJ1-6; 7 bases line up with TRBD1. This TCR came from an adult with an advanced solid tumor such as melanoma, head and neck, liver or kidney cancer. The material sequenced was CD4+ or CD8+ T cells sorted from blood, taken in a trial of the OX40 agonist ivuxolimab. This CDR3 is CASSEQGWGSNSPLHF. In nucleotides, the CDR3 is TGCGCCAGCAGTGAACAGGGGTGGGGGTCTAATTCACCCCTCCACTTT.